These 18 T cell receptor beta chains were sequenced from one sample in a study of tumor-infiltrating lymphocytes in primary liver carcinoma. Priming with a constant-region primer yielded TCR beta cDNA from about 510 ng total RNA. Slightly modified ARM-PCR served as the procedure for the TCR beta libraries. These libraries came from three rounds of nested multiplex PCR. It was with TRBV1-TRBV30 forward primers and a C-beta reverse primer that the first two PCR rounds were run, at 10 to 11 cycles each. TCRdb used MiXCR to reprocess the multiplex PCR reads, holding one entry per CDR3 protein. This sample has some 95,000 distinct CDR3 sequences, with 55% to 75% found just once. Bulk tissue was left unsorted, and RNA and DNA were co-extracted from about 19-30 mg of it. The sequencing sample was made of tumor-adjacent normal liver tissue. Every receptor here comes from a man aged 40-50 years with primary liver carcinoma and hepatitis B virus infection.

Concerning this clonotype: This may be a read error, as it is one base from a much larger clone. Likely a read error: the CDR3 ends without its conserved phenylalanine or tryptophan. This chain uses TRBV30 with TRBJ1-1, with TRBD1 matching 8 bases. The CDR3 extends over 12 amino acids. The germline V gene has CDR1 GTSNPN and CDR2 SVGIG (reference sequence). V was pared by 5 bases and J by 4 bases, with 3 bases of the junction left unmatched. Written as DNA, the CDR3 is TGTGCCTGGGACAGGGGAGGCACTGAAGCTTTCGTT. Residues: CAWDRGGTEAFV.

This clonotype showed up many times. V gene TRBV29-1 combines with J gene TRBJ1-1, with D unclear. The CDR3 spans 12 residues. The V gene lost 5 bases and the J gene lost 2 bases, with 9 bases spanning the gap. CDR1 SQVTM and CDR2 ANQGSEA come from the germline V gene. The CDR3 bases are TGCAGCGTTACTTTCACCAACACTGAAGCTTTCTTT. Translating gives CSVTFTNTEAFF.

As concerns this clonotype: It may be a read error: a sequence one base away is much more abundant. The chain couples TRBV10-2 to TRBJ1-6; TRBD1 is a possible D gene (6 bases). CDR3 length equals 15 residues. The V gene lost 0 bases and the J gene lost 6 bases, with 9 bases spanning the gap. Germline V CDR1 and CDR2: WSHSY, SAAADI. The CDR3 reads CASSESSQGNSPLHF. In DNA, the CDR3 is TGCGCCAGCAGTGAGTCTTCACAGGGTAATTCACCCCTCCACTTT.

The rearrangement joins TRBV5-1 to TRBJ2-1; D is ambiguous. The CDR3 runs to 14 residues. In germline, CDR1 is SGHRS, CDR2 YFSETQ. CDR3 loop: CGGSLLGIPDGQFF. DNA for the CDR3: TGCGGCGGCAGCTTGTTGGGGATCCCCGATGGGCAGTTCTTC.

This clonotype was seen a few times. The chain recombines TRBV29-1 with TRBJ1-2, with a weak D call TRBD1 (6 bases). Trimming left V 1 base short and J 2 bases short, with 14 bases between. The CDR3 totals 15 residues. Per germline, CDR1 SQVTM and CDR2 ANQGSEA. CDR3 sequence reads: CSVEGEGGGNYGYTF. For the CDR3, the DNA is TGCAGCGTTGAAGGGGAAGGGGGGGGCAACTATGGCTACACCTTC.

This clonotype was seen ten or more times. The chain combines TRBV4-1 with TRBJ2-1; 8 nucleotides match TRBD2. V was pared by 5 bases and J by 3 bases, with 9 bases of the junction left unmatched. Germline assignment: CDR1 MGHRA and CDR2 YSYEKL. The CDR3 contains 16 residues. CDR3 region: CASSSALADDYNEQFF. The CDR3 DNA follows: TGCGCCAGCAGCTCCGCACTAGCGGACGACTACAATGAGCAGTTCTTC.

This chain connects TRBV29-1 to TRBJ2-7, with D possibly being TRBD2 (6 bases). V gave up 5 bases and J gave up 3 bases, with 20 bases separating them. Germline CDR1 and CDR2: SQVTM and ANQGSEA. This CDR3 is built from 15 residues. This CDR3 is CSVLLVGGSRYEQYF. In DNA form, the CDR3 reads TGCAGCGTTCTACTAGTGGGAGGTTCTCGCTACGAGCAGTACTTC.

As concerns this clonotype: Sequence at one end of the junction differs from germline and may be a read error. The chain carries TRBV6-1 and TRBJ2-3; 9 nucleotides agree with TRBD2. Per the germline V gene, CDR1 is MNHNS and CDR2 is SASEGT. This CDR3 comprises 19 residues. CDR3 region: CASSERSVASGTSIDTQYF. CDR3 nucleotides: TGTGCCAGTAGTGAAAGGAGCGTGGCTAGCGGGACTAGCATAGATACGCAGTATTTT.

Worth noting for this clonotype: A read error may be the cause here, since a much bigger clone is one base away. The chain uses TRBV12-3 or TRBV12-4 and TRBJ2-1; D unclear. The CDR3 has 12 residues. CDR3 DNA sequence: TGTGCCAACAGTCGGCTAGGGAATGAGCAGTTCTTC. Translated: CANSRLGNEQFF.

This clonotype was seen ten or more times. V and J are TRBV4-1 and TRBJ2-1, with D perhaps TRBD2 (6 bases). Germline lookup yields CDR1 MGHRA and CDR2 YSYEKL. Trimming shortened V by 6 bases and J by 0 bases, and 15 bases separated the two germline ends. The CDR3 is 16 residues long. The CDR3 protein is CASRALAPSSYNEQFF. The CDR3 coding sequence is TGCGCCAGCAGAGCTCTAGCGCCTAGCTCCTACAATGAGCAGTTCTTC.

With regard to this clonotype: A much larger clone differs by one base, so this may be a read error. This chain connects TRBV10-3 to TRBJ2-2; D may be TRBD2 (5 bases). This CDR3 spans 13 amino acids. CDR1 and CDR2 from the germline V gene are ENHRY and SYGVKD. The CDR3 reads CAIRADDTGELYF. For the CDR3, the DNA is TGTGCCATCAGGGCGGATGACACCGGGGAGCTGTATTTT.

The gene calls are TRBV7-9 and TRBJ1-3; no reliable D call. Germline values: CDR1 SEHNR, CDR2 FQNEAQ (reference sequence). Trimming shortened V by 5 bases and J by 0 bases, and 8 bases separated the two germline ends. The CDR3 contains 14 residues. CDR3: CASSPESSGNTIYF. Here the CDR3 DNA reads TGTGCCAGCAGCCCCGAATCCTCTGGAAACACCATATATTTT. Full variable domain (rest looked up from reference TRBV7-9 and TRBJ1-3): DTGVSQNPRHKITKRGQNVTFRCDPISEHNRLYWYRQTLGQGPEFLTYFQNEAQLEKSRLLSDRFSAERPKGSFSTLEIQRTEQGDSAMYLCASSPESSGNTIYFGEGSWLTVV.

The rearrangement links TRBV5-4 to TRBJ2-2; perhaps TRBD1 as D (5 bases). V was clipped by 4 bases and J by 3 bases, with 13 bases between them. The CDR3 consists of 15 residues. Germline V CDR1 and CDR2: SGHNT, YYREEE (reference sequence). The CDR3 here is CASSPTTVYTGELFF. DNA of the CDR3: TGTGCCAGCAGCCCCACGACAGTTTACACCGGGGAGCTGTTTTTT. Full variable domain (rest looked up from reference TRBV5-4 and TRBJ2-2): ETGVTQSPTHLIKTRGQQVTLRCSSQSGHNTVSWYQQALGQGPQFIFQYYREEENGRGNFPPRFSGLQFPNYSSELNVNALELDDSALYLCASSPTTVYTGELFFGEGSRLTVL.

CDR3 amino acids: CASSLIGGNEQFF. CDR3 in DNA: TGTGCCAGCAGTTTGATAGGGGGGAATGAGCAGTTCTTC. The chain joins TRBV12-3 or TRBV12-4 to TRBJ2-1; D may match TRBD1 or TRBD2 (6 bases each). CDR3 length equals 13 residues. V lost 3 bases, J lost 7 bases, and 10 bases lay in between.

This clonotype appeared a single time. It may be a read error: a sequence one base away is much more abundant. The chain is built from TRBV5-1 and TRBJ2-3; TRBD2 agrees at 7 bases. The CDR3 contains 13 residues. CDR1 is SGHRS, CDR2 YFSETQ, per germline. CDR3 sequence: CASSYREAETQYF. The CDR3, as DNA: TGCGCCAGCAGCTACCGGGAGGCAGAAACGCAGTATTTT.

Remarks on this clonotype: A read error may produce the germline difference seen at one junction end. The gene calls are TRBV11-1 and TRBJ2-4, with D tentatively TRBD2 (6 bases). The CDR3 has 13 amino acids. CDR1 and CDR2 (germline): SGHAT, FQDESV (reference sequence). The CDR3 DNA is TGTGCCAGCAGCTCCGGGGGACGGAACATTCAGCACTTC. Its protein is CASSSGGRNIQHF.

With respect to this clonotype: Since a much larger clone is just one base distant, this may be a read error. The CDR3 ends on some other residue instead of the conserved phenylalanine or tryptophan, so this is likely a read error. This rearrangement joins TRBV5-4 to TRBJ2-5; 7 positions agree with TRBD2. J was trimmed by 4 bases and V by 9 bases; bases with no gene match: 12. Germline CDR1 is SGHNT and CDR2 is YYREEE (reference sequence). There are 14 residues in the CDR3. The CDR3 loop reads CATNPGGRGETQYL. The CDR3 DNA reads as TGTGCCACCAATCCGGGGGGAAGGGGAGAGACCCAGTACTTA.

On this clonotype itself: Germline and junction disagree at one end, which may indicate a read error. CDR3 amino acids: CAGSFLGVQNTRELFF. CDR3 nucleotides: TGTGCCGGCAGCTTTCTAGGGGTACAGAACACCAGGGAGCTGTTTTTT. This chain uses TRBV11-2 with TRBJ2-2; possibly TRBD1 for D (5 bases). The CDR3 runs 16 residues. Germline V gene data show CDR1 as SGHAT and CDR2 as FQNNGV. Using reference TRBV11-2 and TRBJ2-2 for the parts outside the CDR3, the full variable domain is EAGVAQSPRYKIIEKRQSVAFWCNPISGHATLYWYQQILGQGPKLLIQFQNNGVVDDSQLPKDRFSAERLKGVDSTLKIQPAKLEDSAVYLCAGSFLGVQNTRELFFGEGSRLTVL.